This entry describes one T cell receptor beta chain. The data belong to a study of blood T cell repertoires in COVID-19. Study-level background: Sample material is recorded as cDNA or gDNA derived from T cells, B-cell-depleted T cells, or PBMCs.

Assay: immunoSEQ multiplex PCR; the TCRdb copy retains only in-frame clones and omits some. The sample records roughly 400,000 clones, around 91% being singletons. Participants spanned ages roughly 18 to 90 years and resided in about 25 US areas. Two consecutive negative NP/OP PCR tests, clearance, or resolved symptoms defined Cohort 3 recovery. The CDR3 is made up of 13 amino acids. Germline-derived CDR1 and CDR2 are LNHDA and SQIVND (reference sequence). V lost 5 bases and J lost 4; bases outside the gene matches: 4. Sequences were obtained from PBMCs or T cells enriched from blood (not recorded which). V gene TRBV19 combines with J gene TRBJ1-1; 7 bases are a match to TRBD1. The sequence was collected from a man between 18 and 29 years old who had recovered from COVID-19. This chain's CDR3 is CASSEQGVTEAFF. CDR3 DNA: TGTGCCAGTAGTGAGCAGGGGGTCACTGAAGCTTTCTTT.